This T cell receptor (beta chain) was profiled in a study of pediatric ulcerative colitis. General study points: In rectum, acute severe colitis had expanded clones and less diversity. Blood-rectal clonal overlap within each person was significantly higher in ulcerative colitis patients than controls.

The assay was run at survey level. Only in-frame clones appear in the TCRdb table, and some are missing; sequencing was by immunoSEQ multiplex PCR. Of around 4,600 clones in the sample, approximately 92% were seen once. Controls had normal endoscopy and no IBD diagnosis within a year. About this clone: Its antigen is unidentified.

Trimming removed 5 bases from V and 8 bases from J, with 18 bases in between. The length of the CDR3 is 15 residues. Germline values: CDR1 LNHNV, CDR2 YYDKDF (reference sequence). The chain is built from TRBV15 and TRBJ1-4, with D hard to call. Specimen: blood. This receptor was identified in a boy between 10 and 17 years old who was a control in a study of pediatric ulcerative colitis. CDR3 nucleotide sequence: TGTGCCACCAGCCAAAACCGGGGTCCTGGAGAAAAACTGTTTTTT. This translates into CATSQNRGPGEKLFF.